This T cell receptor (beta chain) came from a study of control samples from healthy donors and cancer patients. This CDR3 region has 15 residues. Trimming left V 3 bases short and J 4 bases short, with 11 bases between. Germline CDR1 is KGHDR and CDR2 is SFDVKD. Profiling relied on immunoSEQ multiplex PCR, and the TCRdb table lists in-frame clones only, not all of them. The sample includes about 110,000 clones, around 80% of them seen just once. Material for sequencing was blood. This receptor was taken from a man aged 18-30 years in good health. The chain links TRBV24-1 to TRBJ2-2; D is ambiguous. The CDR3 DNA follows: TGTGCCACCAGTGATGATCGGGTTGGCACCGGGGAGCTGTTTTTT. This codes for CATSDDRVGTGELFF.